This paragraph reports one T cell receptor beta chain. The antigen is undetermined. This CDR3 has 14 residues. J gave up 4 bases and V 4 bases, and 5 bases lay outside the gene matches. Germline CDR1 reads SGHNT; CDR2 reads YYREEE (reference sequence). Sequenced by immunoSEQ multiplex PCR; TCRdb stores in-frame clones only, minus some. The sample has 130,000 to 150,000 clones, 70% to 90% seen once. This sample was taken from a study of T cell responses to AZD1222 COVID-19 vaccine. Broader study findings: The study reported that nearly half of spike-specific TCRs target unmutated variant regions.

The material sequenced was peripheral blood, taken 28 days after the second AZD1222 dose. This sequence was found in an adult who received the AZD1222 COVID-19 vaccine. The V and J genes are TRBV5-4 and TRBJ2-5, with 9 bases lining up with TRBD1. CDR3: CASSPMDRGETQYF. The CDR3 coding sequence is TGTGCCAGCAGCCCGATGGACAGGGGAGAGACCCAGTACTTC.